This TCR beta chain was captured in a study of regulatory dendritic cells for organ transplantation (dated by TCRdb to 2016 to 2017). With regard to the full study: To make regulatory dendritic cells, monocytes were cultured with vitamin D3 on days 0 and 4 and with IL-10 on day 4. On day 6, LPS was added to the DC cultures to test how the DCs responded to a strong maturation-inducing agent. Sorted naive and memory CD4+ and CD8+ T cells had their TCRbeta repertoires sequenced both before and after allostimulation with either regulatory or mature dendritic cells. Results and caveats for the whole study, not just this receptor: The authors pointed out considerable heterogeneity between individuals in the alloreactive memory CD8+ T cell pool, and only a couple of subjects were sequenced. In both subjects, allostimulation led to expansion of memory CD8+ clones, though the expansion induced by regulatory dendritic cells appeared to be more limited than that induced by mature dendritic cells. Highly diverse repertoires were observed in naive CD4+ and CD8+ T cells, whereas lower diversity was observed in memory cells, and the most oligoclonal repertoires were found in memory CD8+ cells. Among the resting subsets, the most alloreactive TCR clonotypes were found in memory CD8+ T cells.

Sorted T cell subsets were CFSE-labeled and co-cultured for roughly five days with allogeneic regulatory or mature dendritic cells at a 1:10 DC:T ratio. FACS was used to sort naive T cells as CD45RA+ cells and memory T cells as CD45RO+ CD4+ or CD8+ cells. T cells for TCR sequencing came from a couple of healthy control subjects. The Qiagen DNeasy Blood & Tissue Kit was used for extraction of genomic DNA. Multiplexed two-step PCR with Vbeta-specific forward primers and Jbeta-specific reverse primers was used to amplify TCRbeta CDR3 regions. TCRbeta libraries were sequenced on an Illumina instrument through the immunoSEQ service. As for how the authors treated the data: IMGT annotation was used to assign V, D and J genes, and synthetic CDR3 analogues were used to correct counts for multiplex PCR bias. In the immunoSEQ Analyzer, repertoire clonality was calculated as one minus normalized Shannon entropy. Fisher's exact test with Benjamini-Hochberg false discovery rate control was used to define clonal expansion, with two-tailed P<0.01. Held by TCRdb, this immuneACCESS table contains in-frame sequences only and omits some clones. Under half of the omission traces to an unresolved V gene where checked; the cause of the rest is unknown. V and J calls and clone size are copied from that table; D and trimming were computed from the DNA. The sample has about 11,000 clones on record, around 75% of them singletons. The ten top clones hold roughly 2.8% of the sample.

Details on this clone: What this receptor recognizes is not known. The sample holds no much larger clone one base away, and base qualities are not on file.

The sequence derives from a human donor in good health. Sequencing was carried out using memory CD4+ T cells from blood cultured with regulatory dendritic cells. Explained via the paper, the cell subset or site label denotes: CD45RO+ memory T cells.

The CDR3 amino acid sequence is: CASGGVGDYGYTF. The DNA sequence is TGTGCCAGCGGGGGCGTCGGGGACTATGGCTACACCTTC. The V and J genes are TRBV2 and TRBJ1-2, with TRBD1 as a weak D call on 6 bases. Inclusive of the bounding cysteine and phenylalanine, the CDR3 is 13 residues long. Left in the record is the CDR3 DNA by itself, 39 bases read in frame from the first base. V lost 8 bases and J lost 3 bases; the stretch between them is 13 bases long. From a lookup of the germline V gene, CDR1 and CDR2 are SNHLY and FYNNEI.